The present TCR beta chain was sequenced within a study of T cell changes during pregnancy in multiple sclerosis. Assay used: immunoSEQ multiplex PCR; TCRdb lists only in-frame clones, some missing. The sample has under 55,000 clones, roughly nine tenths seen once. This TCR was sampled from a female donor with multiple sclerosis, enrolled in a pregnancy study. Sequenced here: CD8+ T cells from peripheral blood mononuclear cells, sampled after pregnancy.

The CDR3 reads CASSLGQSYEQYF. The CDR3 bases are TGTGCCAGCAGCTTGGGGCAGTCCTACGAGCAGTACTTC. This chain uses TRBV5-6 with TRBJ2-7; D ambiguous. Germline CDR1 SGHDT, CDR2 YYEEEE. V lost 0 bases, J lost 1 base, and 5 bases lay in between. The CDR3 spans 13 residues.